This TCR beta chain was obtained from a study of T-cell reconstitution after alpha-beta-depleted transplantation in children. This clonotype appeared once. As it was prepared, the TCRbeta library received unique molecular identifiers. Via MiXCR, TCRdb re-called the PCR reads, giving one row per CDR3 protein. The table includes about 980,000 distinct CDR3 sequences, about 29% detected once. Specimen: PBMCs, mostly from graft donor cells, collected 360 days after TCRalphabeta/CD19-depleted stem cell transplant. The receptor comes from a boy under two years old who had a stem cell transplant for SCID, so the T cells may come from the graft donor.

CDR3 nucleotide sequence: TGCGCCAGCAGCCAAGTACCCACCGTTGGAGAGCAGTACTTC. The encoded protein is CASSQVPTVGEQYF. This sequence joins TRBV4-1 and TRBJ2-7, with D hard to call. Germline assignment: CDR1 MGHRA and CDR2 YSYEKL. The CDR3 is 14 amino acids. V was pared by 1 base and J by 7 bases, with 14 bases between.